The entry below describes one TCR beta chain. What it binds is not known. The data were taken from a study of cytomegalovirus exposure and HLA in healthy donors. Study findings and constraints: Most of the CMV-associated TCR beta chains (in a later analysis) appeared to be HLA-restricted. CMV serostatus was the only immune exposure information that was available. In vitro, three CMV-associated chains proved specific for CMV antigens. Across HLA loci, a later analysis found differing TCR association rates, with DRB1 most and HLA-C fewest.

The germline gives CDR1 SQVTM, CDR2 ANQGSEA. V lost 7 bases and J lost 3; bases outside the gene matches: 9. This CDR3 contains 14 residues. Primers included in the PCR were 60 Vbeta and 13 Jbeta primers. Method: immunoSEQ multiplex PCR; TCRdb's copy keeps in-frame clones and lacks some. The sample lists roughly 160,000 clones, 65% to 85% occurring once. V usage is TRBV29-1 and J usage is TRBJ2-3; 8 nucleotides match TRBD1. The receptor was derived from a boy aged 2-15 years in good health and CMV-seronegative. The material sequenced was PBMCs. CDR3 sequence (DNA): TGCAGCGCTCGAACAGGGGGAAGGACAGATACGCAGTATTTT. Its translation is CSARTGGRTDTQYF.